The 17 T cell receptor beta chains in this list originate from one sample, sequenced in a study of regulatory T cells in long-lasting Graves disease. Arm-PCR with iRepertoire HTBI primers amplified the CDR3 regions for these TCR beta libraries. TCRdb used MiXCR to reprocess the multiplex PCR reads, holding one entry per CDR3 protein. This table has some 470,000 distinct CDR3 sequences, 20% to 25% appearing once. Time point of the sample: persistent/refractory GD, antithyroid drugs over 5 years with positive TRAb. Isolated PBMC RNA provided the starting material for the TCR library. The sequences come from peripheral blood mononuclear cells (PBMCs), collected when the disease was refractory, from a patient treated with antithyroid drugs. These receptors originate from a female donor with Graves disease.

This clonotype was counted at least ten times. The J gene is TRBJ1-4, the V gene TRBV19; D ambiguous. Germline assignment: CDR1 LNHDA and CDR2 SQIVND (reference sequence). This CDR3 has 15 amino acids. Trimming pared 5 bases from V and 2 bases from J, leaving 12 bases between. The CDR3 region is CASSSSLETNEKLFF. The CDR3 bases are TGTGCCAGTAGTTCCTCCTTGGAGACTAATGAAAAACTGTTTTTT.

The sample holds a few counts of this clonotype. V gene TRBV20-1 combines with J gene TRBJ2-7; 10 bases map to TRBD2. The V gene end was trimmed by 0 bases and the J gene end by 1 base; junction bases not matched to a gene: 3. CDR1 and CDR2 from the germline V gene are DFQATT and SNEGSKA (reference sequence). CDR3 length: 15 amino acids. Written as DNA, the CDR3 is TGCAGTGCTAGAGATGCTAGCGGGGGTTCCTACGAGCAGTACTTC. This codes for CSARDASGGSYEQYF.

The chain has TRBV20-1 and TRBJ1-1, with a weak D call TRBD1 (5 bases). CDR1 is DFQATT, CDR2 SNEGSKA, per germline (reference sequence). Trimming removed 2 bases at V and 11 bases at J, with 15 bases between. The CDR3 loop spans 12 amino acids. The CDR3 region has the DNA TGCAGTGCTAGACAGGGTTGGGGGTCGGCTTTCTTT. Encoded protein: CSARQGWGSAFF.

In this sample, this clonotype turned up a few times. V usage is TRBV3-1 and J usage is TRBJ1-5; no definite D call. The CDR3 has 15 residues. Trimming took off 1 base at V and 3 bases at J, with 10 bases between the two ends. Germline V gives CDR1 LGHDT, CDR2 YNNKEL (reference sequence). CDR3: CASSQAGPTNQPQHF. CDR3 DNA: TGTGCCAGCAGCCAAGCAGGTCCTACCAATCAGCCCCAGCATTTT. The whole variable domain, filled in from reference TRBV3-1 and TRBJ1-5, reads DTAVSQTPKYLVTQMGNDKSIKCEQNLGHDTMYWYKQDSKKFLKIMFSYNNKELIINETVPNRFSPKSPDKAHLNLHINSLELGDSAVYFCASSQAGPTNQPQHFGDGTRLSIL.

This clonotype was recorded at least ten times. Germline is not matched at one junction end, which may reflect a read error. The V and J genes are TRBV12-3 or TRBV12-4 and TRBJ2-7; a weak D match, TRBD2 (5 bases). The CDR3 consists of 14 residues. CDR3: CASSLAPTTYEQYF. The CDR3 DNA sequence: TGTGCCAGCAGCTTAGCGCCTACTACCTACGAGCAGTACTTC.

Many counts were recorded for this clonotype. CDR3 in DNA: TGTGCCAGCAGTTTACCGGGGGAAAAACTGTTTTTT. Protein: CASSLPGEKLFF. V and J are TRBV28 and TRBJ1-4; D ambiguous. The length of the CDR3 is 12 residues. Germline values: CDR1 MDHEN, CDR2 SYDVKM. V lost 2 bases, J lost 8 bases, and 6 bases lay in between.

Of note for this clonotype: This could be a read error, since a much larger clone is one nucleotide away. The chain couples TRBV7-9 to TRBJ1-4; TRBD1 is a possible D gene (5 bases). CDR1 is SEHNR, CDR2 FQNEAQ, per germline (reference sequence). The CDR3 runs 16 residues. CDR3 protein: CASSLGDQATNEKLSF. The DNA of the CDR3 is TGTGCCAGCAGCTTGGGGGACCAGGCAACTAATGAAAAACTGTCTTTT.

This clonotype was seen repeatedly, ten times or more. The chain links TRBV20-1 to TRBJ1-5; perhaps TRBD1 as D (6 bases). Germline loops: CDR1 DFQATT, CDR2 SNEGSKA (reference sequence). V was trimmed by 4 bases and J by 0 bases, leaving 7 bases between them. This CDR3 has 13 amino acids. The CDR3 DNA reads TGCAGTGCTAACAGGGATAGCAATCAGCCCCAGCATTTT. Translation gives CSANRDSNQPQHF.

This clonotype was seen just once. A much larger clone lies a single base off, so this may be a read error. The chain joins TRBV7-2 to TRBJ2-5; no reliable D call. The CDR3 sequence is 15 residues long. Germline V gene lookup returns CDR1 SGHTA and CDR2 FQGNSA. Trimming left V 1 base short and J 5 bases short, with 14 bases between. Here the CDR3 DNA reads TGTGCCAGCAGCTTAGTATCAGCCACACAGGAGACCCAGTACTTC. Protein: CASSLVSATQETQYF.

This clonotype has a handful of counts. The chain carries TRBV19 and TRBJ2-7; no definite D call. The CDR3 length is 15 residues. Trimming took off 5 bases at V and 2 bases at J, with 16 bases between the two ends. Germline V CDR1 and CDR2: LNHDA, SQIVND (reference sequence). The CDR3 spells CASSQAPGFTYEQYF. DNA for the CDR3: TGTGCCAGTAGTCAAGCCCCCGGGTTCACCTACGAGCAGTACTTC.

This clonotype has just a few counts. The J gene is TRBJ1-3, the V gene TRBV5-1; D possibly corresponds to TRBD1 (6 bases). Germline V gene lookup returns CDR1 SGHRS and CDR2 YFSETQ. Trimming stripped 5 bases from V and 0 bases from J, with 12 bases between. This CDR3 is built from 15 residues. The CDR3 nucleotides read TGCGCCAGCAGAACAGACAGGAACTCTGGAAACACCATATATTTT. Its translation is CASRTDRNSGNTIYF.

This clonotype was seen only a few times. The junction departs from germline at one end; a sequencing error may be responsible. The rearrangement links TRBV7-9 to TRBJ2-5; 7 positions agree with TRBD1. The germline V gene has CDR1 SEHNR and CDR2 FQNEAQ (reference sequence). CDR3 length: 13 amino acids. CDR3 in amino acids: CASTTTGEETRYF. CDR3 in DNA: TGTGCCAGCACCACAACAGGGGAAGAGACCCGGTACTTC.

In this sample, this clonotype turned up a few times. The chain recombines TRBV7-2 with TRBJ2-6; D is unresolved. V was trimmed by 2 bases and J by 0 bases, leaving 11 bases between them. Germline CDR1 is SGHTA and CDR2 is FQGNSA. The CDR3 spans 17 residues. In DNA, the CDR3 is TGTGCCAGCAGCTTATGGGCGGTGGTCTCTGGGGCCAACGTCCTGACTTTC. Translating gives CASSLWAVVSGANVLTF.

The genes are TRBV6-2 or TRBV6-3 and TRBJ2-7; D possibly uses TRBD1 or TRBD2 (6 bases each). Trimming left V 1 base short and J 6 bases short, with 13 bases between. The CDR3 has 14 residues. Germline V gene data show CDR1 as MNHEY and CDR2 as SVGEGT. The CDR3 sequence: CASSYFGGEGEQYF. The CDR3, as DNA: TGTGCCAGCAGTTACTTCGGGGGCGAGGGCGAGCAGTACTTC.

As for this clonotype: A much larger clone differs from this one at a single base, so this may be a read error. The chain couples TRBV7-9 to TRBJ2-7; 10 bases are a match to TRBD1. The V gene's germline CDR1 is SEHNR and CDR2 FQNEAQ (reference sequence). The CDR3 has 15 residues. V shed 5 bases, J shed 4 bases, and the junction held 8 bases outside the gene matches. CDR3 nucleotide sequence: TGTGCCAGCAGCCTCGCGAGGACAGGGGGTTACGAGCAGTACTTC. It codes for CASSLARTGGYEQYF. Filled out from reference TRBV7-9 and TRBJ2-7, the complete variable domain reads DTGVSQNPRHKITKRGQNVTFRCDPISEHNRLYWYRQTLGQGPEFLTYFQNEAQLEKSRLLSDRFSAERPKGSFSTLEIQRTEQGDSAMYLCASSLARTGGYEQYFGPGTRLTVT.

This clonotype was found a few times. This chain joins TRBV11-1 and TRBJ2-3; 9 nucleotides align to TRBD1. This CDR3 region has 17 residues. Germline V lookup: CDR1 SGHAT, CDR2 FQDESV (reference sequence). With V trimmed by 2 bases and J by 6 bases, 12 bases remained unmatched. The CDR3 is CASSLLTSDRGYDTQYF. In DNA, the CDR3 is TGTGCCAGCAGCTTACTAACATCGGACAGGGGATATGATACGCAGTATTTT.

The rearrangement joins TRBV5-6 to TRBJ2-2; D perhaps matches TRBD2 (6 bases). This CDR3 contains 16 residues. Trimming left V 2 bases short and J 0 bases short, with 11 bases between. From germline, CDR1 is SGHDT and CDR2 YYEEEE. The CDR3 loop is CASSFGAGSNTGELFF. DNA of the CDR3: TGTGCCAGCAGCTTCGGGGCGGGGTCGAACACCGGGGAGCTGTTTTTT.